Listed below are T cell receptor beta chains from one sample, sequenced in a study of T cells in Graves' hyperthyroidism and ophthalmopathy. TCRdb called the multiplex PCR reads again in MiXCR, with one record for every CDR3 protein. The sample carries around 450,000 distinct CDR3 sequences, 15% to 19% recorded once. Sequencing was performed on blood. The receptors here all came from a woman under 30 with Graves' hyperthyroidism. Both conserved end residues are part of each CDR3. D genes are given only for firm matches. The size entry is marked missing in some rows and otherwise reads once, few, many or a size class.

J: TRBJ1-2
size: many
V: TRBV6-2/TRBV6-3
D: .
DNA: TGTGCCAGCAGCCCCCAGGACAGATCGGGTACTAACTATGGCTACACCTTC
CDR3: CASSPQDRSGTNYGYTF

J: TRBJ1-3
size: few
V: TRBV3-1
D: .
DNA: TGTGCCAGCAGCCGTACAAGGGACCGCCGAACTGGAAACACCATATATTTT
CDR3: CASSRTRDRRTGNTIYF

J: TRBJ2-7
size: many
V: TRBV6-1
D: TRBD2
DNA: TGTGCCAGCAGCGGGACTAGAATAGACTTGGCGGGGAAGACCTACGAGCAGTACTTC
CDR3: CASSGTRIDLAGKTYEQYF

J: TRBJ2-5
size: many
V: TRBV28
D: .
DNA: TGTGCCAGCAGTGGAGGGATGGAGACCCAGTACTTC
CDR3: CASSGGMETQYF

J: TRBJ2-1
size: many
V: TRBV5-1
D: .
DNA: TGCGCCAGCAGCTTGGCGGGGGGCCTTGATGAGCAGTTCTTC
CDR3: CASSLAGGLDEQFF

J: TRBJ2-7
size: .
V: TRBV4-2
D: .
DNA: TGTGCCAGCAGCCAAGATATGGACAACTCCTACGAGCAGTACTTC
CDR3: CASSQDMDNSYEQYF

J: TRBJ2-3
size: many
V: TRBV2
D: .
DNA: TGTGCCAGCACTCTAGGGAACCCATCCACAGATACGCAGTATTTT
CDR3: CASTLGNPSTDTQYF

J: TRBJ2-5
size: few
V: TRBV4-3
D: TRBD2
DNA: TGCGCCAGCAGCCAAGGTGGAGCGGGGTCGTACCAAGAGACCCAGTACTTC
CDR3: CASSQGGAGSYQETQYF

J: TRBJ1-5
size: many
V: TRBV2
D: .
DNA: TGTGCCAGCAGACAGGAAATCAATCAGCCCCAGCATTTT
CDR3: CASRQEINQPQHF

J: TRBJ1-3
size: few
V: TRBV7-8
D: .
DNA: TGTGCCAGCAAAATAGAACCCTCTGGAAACACCATATATTTT
CDR3: CASKIEPSGNTIYF

J: TRBJ1-1
size: many
V: TRBV7-2
D: .
DNA: TGTGCCAGCAGCTTTTCTCGTTACACTGAAGCTTTCTTT
CDR3: CASSFSRYTEAFF

J: TRBJ2-3
size: many
V: TRBV28
D: TRBD2
DNA: TGTGCCAGCAGTTTGACTAGCGGGCCTGGTGCTACGCAGTATTTT
CDR3: CASSLTSGPGATQYF

J: TRBJ1-1
size: .
V: TRBV9
D: .
DNA: TGTGCCAGCAGCGTAGACCCAACCCAGGGCGTGAACACTGGAGCTTTCTTT
CDR3: CASSVDPTQGVNTGAFF

J: TRBJ1-6
size: many
V: TRBV28
D: .
DNA: TGTGCCAGCAGTCAAGGGGCAGTCAATCATTCACCCCTCCACTTT
CDR3: CASSQGAVNHSPLHF

J: TRBJ2-7
size: many
V: TRBV20-1
D: .
DNA: TGCAGTGCTAGAGACCACGACGGATCCCCCTACGAGCAGTACTTC
CDR3: CSARDHDGSPYEQYF

J: TRBJ2-1
size: many
V: TRBV5-6
D: TRBD2
DNA: TGTGCCAGCAGCTTTCGGGAGGGCCCCTCCAATGAGCAGTTCTTC
CDR3: CASSFREGPSNEQFF

J: TRBJ2-4
size: many
V: TRBV7-9
D: .
DNA: TGTGCCAGCAGCGCCCCGGGGGATGGAACCAAAAACATTCAGTACTTC
CDR3: CASSAPGDGTKNIQYF

J: TRBJ2-6
size: many
V: TRBV6-1
D: .
DNA: TGTGCCAGCAGACAGGGAGTTGGGGCCAACGTCCTGACTTTC
CDR3: CASRQGVGANVLTF

J: TRBJ1-1
size: .
V: TRBV14
D: .
DNA: TGTGCCAGCAGCCAGCGCCCCCTAATCAGGAACACTGAAGCTTTCTTT
CDR3: CASSQRPLIRNTEAFF

J: TRBJ1-1
size: many
V: TRBV11-2
D: .
DNA: TGTGCCAGCATCATACTCCGGCAGGGGACTGAAGCTTTCTTT
CDR3: CASIILRQGTEAFF

J: TRBJ1-5
size: .
V: TRBV24-1
D: TRBD1
DNA: TGTGCCACCAGTGTAGGTGGACAGGGGAGGGCGAATCAGCCCCAGCATTTT
CDR3: CATSVGGQGRANQPQHF

J: TRBJ1-4
size: few
V: TRBV27
D: .
DNA: TGTGCCAGCAGTTCCGACAGCGGAAGGGAAAAACTGTTTTTT
CDR3: CASSSDSGREKLFF

J: TRBJ2-5
size: .
V: TRBV20-1
D: .
DNA: TGCAGTGCTCGGCGCACCCAAGAGACCCAGTACTTC
CDR3: CSARRTQETQYF

J: TRBJ1-4
size: .
V: TRBV25-1
D: .
DNA: TGTGCCAGCAGTGAAAACTCAGGGATGCACGAAAAACTGTTTTTT
CDR3: CASSENSGMHEKLFF

J: TRBJ2-3
size: .
V: TRBV29-1
D: .
DNA: TGCAGCGCCAGAACCGATAGCACAGATACGCAGTATTTT
CDR3: CSARTDSTDTQYF

J: TRBJ1-2
size: many
V: TRBV12-3/TRBV12-4
D: TRBD1
DNA: TGTGCCAGCAGCCGAAACGACAGGGGGTTCGGCTACACCTTC
CDR3: CASSRNDRGFGYTF

J: TRBJ2-3
size: many
V: TRBV15
D: TRBD2
DNA: TGTGCCACCAGCGGCCAAGTGGGAGCGGGAAGGGCAGATACGCAGTATTTT
CDR3: CATSGQVGAGRADTQYF

J: TRBJ1-5
size: .
V: TRBV28
D: .
DNA: TGTGCCAGCAGTTCCCCTGGGGGGCAAGGCAATCAGCCCCAGCATTTT
CDR3: CASSSPGGQGNQPQHF

J: TRBJ2-7
size: .
V: TRBV12-3/TRBV12-4
D: .
DNA: TGTGCCAGCAGTTACCGCGGCGGGGTTACCTACGAGCAGTACTTC
CDR3: CASSYRGGVTYEQYF

J: TRBJ2-7
size: few
V: TRBV4-1
D: .
DNA: TGCGCCAGCAGCCTCCAAACCTCGGCAGTCCCGTACGAGCAGTACTTC
CDR3: CASSLQTSAVPYEQYF

J: TRBJ2-5
size: many
V: TRBV29-1
D: TRBD1
DNA: TGCAGCGCCGCAGGCCAGGACAGGGGGGAGACCCAGTACTTC
CDR3: CSAAGQDRGETQYF

J: TRBJ2-1
size: few
V: TRBV20-1
D: TRBD2
DNA: TGCAGTGCGAGCTTTAGCGGGAAACGGCAAAATGAGCAGTTCTTC
CDR3: CSASFSGKRQNEQFF

J: TRBJ2-1
size: few
V: TRBV19
D: TRBD2
DNA: TGTGCCAGTAGGCGCTTAGCGGGAGAGGAGACACGGGAGCAGTTCTTC
CDR3: CASRRLAGEETREQFF

J: TRBJ2-5
size: many
V: TRBV12-3/TRBV12-4
D: .
DNA: TGTGCCAGCAGTCTAGCCGGGTGGGAGACCCAGTACTTC
CDR3: CASSLAGWETQYF

J: TRBJ2-7
size: .
V: TRBV2
D: TRBD1
DNA: TGTGCCAGTTCGGGACAGCTCCACGAGCAGTACTTC
CDR3: CASSGQLHEQYF

J: TRBJ2-1
size: once
V: TRBV15
D: .
DNA: TGTGCCACCAGATTCCGCGGGAACAATGAGCAGTTCTTC
CDR3: CATRFRGNNEQFF

J: TRBJ1-5
size: many
V: TRBV28
D: TRBD1
DNA: TGTGCCAGCGGGGGACAGGTGGGGTTGGGGCCCCAGCATTTT
CDR3: CASGGQVGLGPQHF

J: TRBJ2-5
size: many
V: TRBV11-2
D: .
DNA: TGTGCCAGCAGCCCTGGGACGCACCAAGAGACCCAGTACTTC
CDR3: CASSPGTHQETQYF

J: TRBJ1-1
size: many
V: TRBV5-1
D: .
DNA: TGCGCCAGCAGCTTGCTACAGCTTGGCGGCACTGAAGCTTTCTTT
CDR3: CASSLLQLGGTEAFF

J: TRBJ1-6
size: .
V: TRBV27
D: TRBD1
DNA: TGTGCCAGCAGTTTAAGACAGGGGGCGAGGAATTCACCCCTCCACTTT
CDR3: CASSLRQGARNSPLHF

J: TRBJ1-1
size: few
V: TRBV16
D: TRBD1
DNA: TGTGCCAGCAGCCATCCGACAGGGGCGAACACTGAAGCTTTCTTT
CDR3: CASSHPTGANTEAFF

J: TRBJ2-1
size: many
V: TRBV20-1
D: .
DNA: TGCAGTGCTCCCCGGGCAGATGAGCAGTTCTTC
CDR3: CSAPRADEQFF

J: TRBJ2-1
size: many
V: TRBV6-5
D: .
DNA: TGTGCCAGCAGTTACTCGTGGGGGGTGAATGAGCAGTTCTTC
CDR3: CASSYSWGVNEQFF